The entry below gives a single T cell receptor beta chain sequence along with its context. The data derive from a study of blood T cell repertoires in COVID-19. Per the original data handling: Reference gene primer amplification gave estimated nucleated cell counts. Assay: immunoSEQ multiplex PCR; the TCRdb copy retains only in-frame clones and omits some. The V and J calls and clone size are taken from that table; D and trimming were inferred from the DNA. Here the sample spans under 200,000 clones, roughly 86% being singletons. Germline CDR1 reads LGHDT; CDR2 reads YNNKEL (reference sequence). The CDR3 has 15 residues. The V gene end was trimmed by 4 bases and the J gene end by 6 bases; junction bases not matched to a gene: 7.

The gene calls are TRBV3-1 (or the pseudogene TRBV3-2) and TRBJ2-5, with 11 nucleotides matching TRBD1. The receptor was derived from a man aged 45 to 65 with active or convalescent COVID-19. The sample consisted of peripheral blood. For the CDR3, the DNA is TGTGCCAGCAGCCCTCCGGGACAGGGGGAGCAGACCCAGTACTTC. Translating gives CASSPPGQGEQTQYF.